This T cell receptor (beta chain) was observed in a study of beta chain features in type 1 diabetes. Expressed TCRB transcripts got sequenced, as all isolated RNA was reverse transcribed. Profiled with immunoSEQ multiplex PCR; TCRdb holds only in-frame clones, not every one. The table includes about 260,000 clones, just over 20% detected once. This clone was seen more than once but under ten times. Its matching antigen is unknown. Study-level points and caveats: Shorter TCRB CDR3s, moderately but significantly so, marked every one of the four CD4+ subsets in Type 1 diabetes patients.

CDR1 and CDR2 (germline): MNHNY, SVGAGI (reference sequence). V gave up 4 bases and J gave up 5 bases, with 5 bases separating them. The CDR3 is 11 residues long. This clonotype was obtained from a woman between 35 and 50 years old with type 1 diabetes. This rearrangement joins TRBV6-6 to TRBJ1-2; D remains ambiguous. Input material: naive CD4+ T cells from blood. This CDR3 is CASSLQYGYTF. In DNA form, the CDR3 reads TGTGCCAGCAGTTTACAGTATGGCTACACCTTC.